This T cell receptor beta chain is drawn from a study of metastatic and nonmetastatic thyroid tumors. Whole-study context: For malignant and benign thyroid patients, tumor or nodule tissue and blood were the sources whose repertoires were compared. Findings and caveats of the study: Relative to benign nodules, malignant thyroid tumors were reportedly characterized by significantly elevated TCR beta diversity in blood and tumor.

Every patient underwent thyroid surgery untreated. The CDR3 is 14 residues long. Per the germline V gene, CDR1 is SGHVS and CDR2 is FNYEAQ. The trim removed 5 bases at V and 5 bases at J, leaving 7 bases unmatched. TCRdb re-analyzed the PCR reads using MiXCR. There are approximately 21,000 clones in the sample; approximately 25% occur only once, and approximately 21% lies in the top ten. This clone was found many times. Antigen specificity is unknown. Sequencing was performed on blood. V gene TRBV7-6 combines with J gene TRBJ2-7; 9 nucleotides line up with TRBD1. This clonotype was sampled from a female donor with papillary thyroid cancer or a benign thyroid nodule (not recorded which). Some clones in this sample may be carry-over from other donors' samples. The CDR3 DNA sequence: TGTGCCAGCAGCGTCCGGGACAGGGTCCACGAGCAGTACTTC. This codes for CASSVRDRVHEQYF.